This T cell receptor beta chain was recovered during a study of cytomegalovirus exposure and HLA in healthy donors. Study-wide results and caveats: Researchers catalogued approximately 170 TCR beta chains as cytomegalovirus-associated. According to a later analysis, TCR clusters from the first cohort tended to co-occur in the 120 or so validation repertoires.

J was trimmed by 9 bases and V by 5 bases; bases with no gene match: 6. The CDR3 covers 14 residues. In germline, CDR1 is MNHEY, CDR2 SMNVEV (reference sequence). This clone has a handful of counts. Its target is not known. This table comes from immunoSEQ multiplex PCR, and its TCRdb copy is limited to in-frame clones, with some not included. The sample has more than 110,000 clones, about 90% seen once; the top ten hold 7.5% to 10%. Sequenced material: PBMCs. This TCR derives from a woman aged 18 to 35 in good health and CMV-seropositive. The chain combines TRBV27 with TRBJ1-6, with 8 bases lining up with TRBD1. The DNA for the CDR3 is TGTGCCAGCAGTAGGACAGGGCTAGGTTCACCCCTCCACTTT. Residues: CASSRTGLGSPLHF.